The text below deals with one T cell receptor beta chain. The entry originates in a study of blood T cell repertoires in COVID-19. Study at large: Material from acute and convalescent COVID-19 was sourced from the United States, Italy and Spain. T cells, B-cell-depleted T cells, or PBMCs provided the cDNA or gDNA that served as material.

TCRdb's table, derived via immunoSEQ multiplex PCR, lists solely in-frame clones and lacks some. The data show just under 350,000 clones, 91% seen once. Sequencing was performed on peripheral blood. This receptor was obtained from a woman between 18 and 30 years old who had recovered from COVID-19.

The CDR3 spells CAWSVQARINTDTQYF. The CDR3 nucleotides read TGTGCCTGGAGTGTACAGGCCCGAATTAACACAGATACGCAGTATTTT. The rearrangement uses TRBV30 and TRBJ2-3; maybe TRBD1 (5 bases). The CDR3 runs to 16 residues. Germline values: CDR1 GTSNPN, CDR2 SVGIG (reference sequence). Trimming took 0 bases from V and 2 from J, leaving 15 bases between them.